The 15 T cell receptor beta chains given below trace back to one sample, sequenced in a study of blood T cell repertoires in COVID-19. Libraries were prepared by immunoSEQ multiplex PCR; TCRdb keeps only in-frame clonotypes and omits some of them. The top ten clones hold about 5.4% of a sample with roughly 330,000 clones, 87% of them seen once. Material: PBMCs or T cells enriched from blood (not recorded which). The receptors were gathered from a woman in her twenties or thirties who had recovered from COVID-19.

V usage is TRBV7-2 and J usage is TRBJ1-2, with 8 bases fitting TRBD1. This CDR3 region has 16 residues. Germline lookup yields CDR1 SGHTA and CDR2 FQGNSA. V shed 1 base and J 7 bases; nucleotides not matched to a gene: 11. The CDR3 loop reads CASSLEGRGQGSGYTF. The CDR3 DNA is TGTGCCAGCAGCTTAGAAGGTCGCGGACAGGGCTCTGGCTACACCTTC.

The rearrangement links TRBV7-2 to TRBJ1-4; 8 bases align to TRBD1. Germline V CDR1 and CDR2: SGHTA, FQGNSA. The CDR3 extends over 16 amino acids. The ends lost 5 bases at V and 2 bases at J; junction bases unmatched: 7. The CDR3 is CASSRRTGTTNEKLFF. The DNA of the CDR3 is TGTGCCAGCAGCCGCCGGACAGGGACGACTAATGAAAAACTGTTTTTT.

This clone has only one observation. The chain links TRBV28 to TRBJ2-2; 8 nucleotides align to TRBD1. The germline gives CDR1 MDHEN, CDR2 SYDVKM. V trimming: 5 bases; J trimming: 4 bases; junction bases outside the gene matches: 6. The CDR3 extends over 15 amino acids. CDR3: CASSDTGQATGELFF. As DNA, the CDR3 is TGTGCCAGCAGTGACACGGGACAGGCCACCGGGGAGCTGTTTTTT.

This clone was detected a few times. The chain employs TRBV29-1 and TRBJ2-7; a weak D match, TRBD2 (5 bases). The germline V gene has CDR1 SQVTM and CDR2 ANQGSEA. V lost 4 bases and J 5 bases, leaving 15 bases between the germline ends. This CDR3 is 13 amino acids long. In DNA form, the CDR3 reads TGCAGCGTTGGACGGGAAGCAGGCCACGAGCAGTACTTC. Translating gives CSVGREAGHEQYF.

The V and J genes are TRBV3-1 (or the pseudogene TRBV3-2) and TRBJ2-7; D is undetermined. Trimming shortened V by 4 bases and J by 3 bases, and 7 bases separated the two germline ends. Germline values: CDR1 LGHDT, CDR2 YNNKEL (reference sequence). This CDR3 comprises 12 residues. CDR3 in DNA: TGTGCCAGCAGCCTCCACTACTACGAGCAGTACTTC. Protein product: CASSLHYYEQYF.

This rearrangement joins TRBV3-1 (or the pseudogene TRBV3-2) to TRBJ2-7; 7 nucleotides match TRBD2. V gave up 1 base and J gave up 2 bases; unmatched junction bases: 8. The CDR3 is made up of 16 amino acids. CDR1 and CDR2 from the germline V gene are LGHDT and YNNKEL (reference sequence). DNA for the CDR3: TGTGCCAGCAGCCAAGTTTGGGGGGGAGGAACCTACGAGCAGTACTTC. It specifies CASSQVWGGGTYEQYF.

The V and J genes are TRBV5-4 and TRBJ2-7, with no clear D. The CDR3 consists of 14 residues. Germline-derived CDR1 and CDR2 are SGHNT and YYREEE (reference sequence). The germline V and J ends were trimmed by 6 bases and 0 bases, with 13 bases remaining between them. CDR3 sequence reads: CASTELPNSYEQYF. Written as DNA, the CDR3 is TGTGCCAGCACTGAGCTCCCCAACTCCTACGAGCAGTACTTC.

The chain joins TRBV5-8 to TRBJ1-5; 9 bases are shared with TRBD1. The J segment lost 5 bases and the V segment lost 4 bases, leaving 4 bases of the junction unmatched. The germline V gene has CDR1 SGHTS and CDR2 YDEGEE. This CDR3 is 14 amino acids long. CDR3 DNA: TGTGCCAGCAGCCCGGGACAGGGCTATCAGCCCCAGCATTTT. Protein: CASSPGQGYQPQHF.

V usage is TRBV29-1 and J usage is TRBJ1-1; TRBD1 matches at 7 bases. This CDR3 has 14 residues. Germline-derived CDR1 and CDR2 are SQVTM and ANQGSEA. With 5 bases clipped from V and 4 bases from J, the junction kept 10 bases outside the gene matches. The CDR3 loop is CSVRGRGGSTEAFF. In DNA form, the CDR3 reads TGCAGCGTTCGCGGACGAGGGGGCAGCACTGAAGCTTTCTTT.

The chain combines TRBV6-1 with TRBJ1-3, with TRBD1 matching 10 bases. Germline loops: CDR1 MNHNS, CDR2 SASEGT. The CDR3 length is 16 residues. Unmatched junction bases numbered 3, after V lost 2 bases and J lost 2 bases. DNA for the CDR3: TGTGCCAGCAGTGAAATCGGGACAGGGGCTGGAAACACCATATATTTT. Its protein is CASSEIGTGAGNTIYF.

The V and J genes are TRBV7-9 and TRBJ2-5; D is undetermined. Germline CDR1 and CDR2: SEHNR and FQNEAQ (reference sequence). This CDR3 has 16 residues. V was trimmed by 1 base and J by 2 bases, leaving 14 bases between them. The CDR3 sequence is CASSLGLDPSQETQYF. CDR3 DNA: TGTGCCAGCAGCTTAGGGCTAGACCCGAGTCAAGAGACCCAGTACTTC.

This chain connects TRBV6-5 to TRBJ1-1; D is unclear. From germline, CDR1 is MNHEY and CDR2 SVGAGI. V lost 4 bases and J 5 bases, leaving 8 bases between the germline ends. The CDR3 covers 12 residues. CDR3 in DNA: TGTGCCAGCAGTTTCGGAGGGACTGAAGCTTTCTTT. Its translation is CASSFGGTEAFF.

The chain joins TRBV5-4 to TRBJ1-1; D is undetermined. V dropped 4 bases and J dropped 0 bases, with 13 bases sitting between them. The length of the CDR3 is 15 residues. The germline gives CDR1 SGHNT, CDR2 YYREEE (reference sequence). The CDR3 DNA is TGTGCCAGCAGCCCGGAGGTGGGGATGAACACTGAAGCTTTCTTT. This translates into CASSPEVGMNTEAFF.

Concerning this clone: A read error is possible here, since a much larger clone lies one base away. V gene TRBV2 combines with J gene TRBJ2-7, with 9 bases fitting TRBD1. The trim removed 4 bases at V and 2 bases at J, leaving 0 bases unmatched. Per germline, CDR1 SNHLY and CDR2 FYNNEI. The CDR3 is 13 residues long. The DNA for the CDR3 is TGTGCCAGCAGTGGGGACAGGGCCTACGAGCAGTACTTC. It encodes CASSGDRAYEQYF.

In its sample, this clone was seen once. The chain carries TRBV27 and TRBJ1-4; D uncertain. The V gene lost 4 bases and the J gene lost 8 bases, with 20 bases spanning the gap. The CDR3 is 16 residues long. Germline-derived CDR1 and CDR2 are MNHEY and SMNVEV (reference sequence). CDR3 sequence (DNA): TGTGCCAGCAGTTACAAAGATCCAAGAGGGAACGAAAAACTGTTTTTT. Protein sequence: CASSYKDPRGNEKLFF.